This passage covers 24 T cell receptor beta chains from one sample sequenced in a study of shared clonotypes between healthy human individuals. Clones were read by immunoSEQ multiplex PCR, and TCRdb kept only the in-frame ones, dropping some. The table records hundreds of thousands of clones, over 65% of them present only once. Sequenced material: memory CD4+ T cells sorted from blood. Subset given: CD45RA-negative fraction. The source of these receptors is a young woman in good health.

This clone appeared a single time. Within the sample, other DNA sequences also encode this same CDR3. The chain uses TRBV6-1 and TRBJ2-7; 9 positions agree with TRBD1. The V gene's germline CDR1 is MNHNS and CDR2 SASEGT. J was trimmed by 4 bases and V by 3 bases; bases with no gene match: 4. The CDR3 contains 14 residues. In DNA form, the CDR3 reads TGTGCCAGCAGTGAGGGGACAGGGATTTACGAGCAGTACTTC. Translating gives CASSEGTGIYEQYF.

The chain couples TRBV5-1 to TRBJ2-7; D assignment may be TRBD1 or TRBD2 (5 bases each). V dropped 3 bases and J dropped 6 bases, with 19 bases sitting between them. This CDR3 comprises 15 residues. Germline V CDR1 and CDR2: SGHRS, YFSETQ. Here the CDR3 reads CASSYGTEIPGEQYF. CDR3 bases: TGCGCCAGCAGCTACGGGACGGAAATACCAGGCGAGCAGTACTTC.

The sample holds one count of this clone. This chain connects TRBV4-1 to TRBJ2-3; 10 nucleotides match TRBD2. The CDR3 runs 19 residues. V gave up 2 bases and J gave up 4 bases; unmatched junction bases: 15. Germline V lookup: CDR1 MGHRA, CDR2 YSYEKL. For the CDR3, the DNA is TGCGCCAGCAGCCAAAATCCCCGGGCTAGCGGGAGCCGTGCAGATACGCAGTATTTT. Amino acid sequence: CASSQNPRASGSRADTQYF.

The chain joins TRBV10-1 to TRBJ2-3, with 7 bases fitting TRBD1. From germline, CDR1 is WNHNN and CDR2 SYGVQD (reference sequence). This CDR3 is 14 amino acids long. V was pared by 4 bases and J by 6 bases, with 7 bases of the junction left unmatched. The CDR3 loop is CASSVQGIEDTQYF. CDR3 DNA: TGCGCCAGCAGTGTACAGGGGATCGAGGATACGCAGTATTTT.

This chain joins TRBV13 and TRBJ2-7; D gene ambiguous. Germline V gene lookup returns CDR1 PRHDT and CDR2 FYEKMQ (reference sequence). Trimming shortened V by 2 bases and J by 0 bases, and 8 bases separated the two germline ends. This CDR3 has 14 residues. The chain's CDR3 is CASSLRGFSYEQYF. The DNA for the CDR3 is TGTGCCAGCAGCTTACGCGGTTTCTCCTACGAGCAGTACTTC.

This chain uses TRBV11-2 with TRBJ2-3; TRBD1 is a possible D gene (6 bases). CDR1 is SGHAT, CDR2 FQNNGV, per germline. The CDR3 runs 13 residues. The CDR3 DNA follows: TGTGCAACCACAGGGAAAAGCACAGATACGCAGTATTTT. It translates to CATTGKSTDTQYF.

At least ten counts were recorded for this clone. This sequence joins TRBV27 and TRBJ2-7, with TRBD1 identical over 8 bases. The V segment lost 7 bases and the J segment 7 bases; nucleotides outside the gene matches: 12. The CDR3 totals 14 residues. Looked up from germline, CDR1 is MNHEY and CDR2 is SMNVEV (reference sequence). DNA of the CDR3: TGTGCCAGCAAGCGACAGGGGATGCTGTGGGAGCAGTACTTC. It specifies CASKRQGMLWEQYF.

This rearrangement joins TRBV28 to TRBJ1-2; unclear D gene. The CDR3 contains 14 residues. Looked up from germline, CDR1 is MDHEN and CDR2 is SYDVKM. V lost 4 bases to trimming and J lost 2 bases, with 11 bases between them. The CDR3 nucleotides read TGTGCCAGCAGTTCGAGCCCAGCCAACTATGGCTACACCTTC. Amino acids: CASSSSPANYGYTF.

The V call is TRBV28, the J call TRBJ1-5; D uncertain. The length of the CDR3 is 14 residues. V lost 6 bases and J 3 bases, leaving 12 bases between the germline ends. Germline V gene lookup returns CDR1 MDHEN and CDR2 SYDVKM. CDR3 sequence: CASRPSQFNQPQHF. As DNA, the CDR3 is TGTGCCAGCAGGCCCTCACAGTTCAATCAGCCCCAGCATTTT.

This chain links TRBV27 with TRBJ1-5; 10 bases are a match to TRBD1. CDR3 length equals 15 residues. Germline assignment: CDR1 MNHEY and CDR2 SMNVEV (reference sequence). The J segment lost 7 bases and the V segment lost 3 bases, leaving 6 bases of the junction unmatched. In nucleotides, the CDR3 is TGTGCCAGCAGTTTCGGGGGGACAGGGGCCCAGCCCCAGCATTTT. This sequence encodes CASSFGGTGAQPQHF.

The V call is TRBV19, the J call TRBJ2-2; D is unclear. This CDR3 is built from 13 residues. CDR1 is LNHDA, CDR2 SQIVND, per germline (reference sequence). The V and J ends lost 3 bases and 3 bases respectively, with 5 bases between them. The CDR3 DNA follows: TGTGCCAGTAGTATGGTAGACACCGGGGAGCTGTTTTTT. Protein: CASSMVDTGELFF.

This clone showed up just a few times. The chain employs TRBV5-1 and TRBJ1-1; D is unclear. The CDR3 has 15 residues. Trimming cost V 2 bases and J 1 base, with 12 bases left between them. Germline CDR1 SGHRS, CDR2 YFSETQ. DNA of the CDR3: TGCGCCAGCAGCTTATTACCCAGGAGGAACACTGAAGCTTTCTTT. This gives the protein CASSLLPRRNTEAFF. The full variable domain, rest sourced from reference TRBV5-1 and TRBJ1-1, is KAGVTQTPRYLIKTRGQQVTLSCSPISGHRSVSWYQQTPGQGLQFLFEYFSETQRNKGNFPGRFSGRQFSNSRSEMNVSTLELGDSALYLCASSLLPRRNTEAFFGQGTRLTVV.

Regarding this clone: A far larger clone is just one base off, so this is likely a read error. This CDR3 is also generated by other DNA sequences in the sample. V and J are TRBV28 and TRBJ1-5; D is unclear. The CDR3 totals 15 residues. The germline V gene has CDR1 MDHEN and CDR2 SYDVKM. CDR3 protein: CASSFLLRGNQPQHF. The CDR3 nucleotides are TGTGCCAGTAGTTTTCTATTACGGGGCAATCAGCCCCAGCATTTT.

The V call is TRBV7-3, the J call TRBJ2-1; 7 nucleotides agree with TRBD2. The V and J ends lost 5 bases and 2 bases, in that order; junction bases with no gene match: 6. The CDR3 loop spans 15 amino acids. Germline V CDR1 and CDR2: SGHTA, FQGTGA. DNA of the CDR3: TGTGCCAGCAGCCTTAGCGGGTTAACCTACAATGAGCAGTTCTTC. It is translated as CASSLSGLTYNEQFF.

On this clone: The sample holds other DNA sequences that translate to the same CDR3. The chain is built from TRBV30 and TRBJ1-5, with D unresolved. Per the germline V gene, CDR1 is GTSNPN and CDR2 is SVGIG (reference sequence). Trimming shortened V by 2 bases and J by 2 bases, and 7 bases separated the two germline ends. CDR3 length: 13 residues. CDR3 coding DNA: TGTGCCTGGAGTCTCCAGGGCAATCAGCCCCAGCATTTT. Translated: CAWSLQGNQPQHF.

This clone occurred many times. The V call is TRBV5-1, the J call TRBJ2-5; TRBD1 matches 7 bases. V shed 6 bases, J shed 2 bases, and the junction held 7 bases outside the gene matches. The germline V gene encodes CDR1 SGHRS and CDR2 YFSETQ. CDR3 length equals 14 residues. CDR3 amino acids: CASNQGQWQETQYF. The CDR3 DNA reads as TGCGCCAGCAACCAGGGACAGTGGCAAGAGACCCAGTACTTC.

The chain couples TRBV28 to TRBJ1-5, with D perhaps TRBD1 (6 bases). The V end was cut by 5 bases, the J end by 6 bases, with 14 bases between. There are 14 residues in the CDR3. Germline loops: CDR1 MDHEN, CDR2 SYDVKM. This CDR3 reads CASSPGQWSQPQHF. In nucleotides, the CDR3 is TGTGCCAGCAGTCCCGGACAGTGGAGTCAGCCCCAGCATTTT. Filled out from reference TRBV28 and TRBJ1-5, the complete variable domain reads DVKVTQSSRYLVKRTGEKVFLECVQDMDHENMFWYRQDPGLGLRLIYFSYDVKMKEKGDIPEGYSVSREKKERFSLILESASTNQTSMYLCASSPGQWSQPQHFGDGTRLSIL.

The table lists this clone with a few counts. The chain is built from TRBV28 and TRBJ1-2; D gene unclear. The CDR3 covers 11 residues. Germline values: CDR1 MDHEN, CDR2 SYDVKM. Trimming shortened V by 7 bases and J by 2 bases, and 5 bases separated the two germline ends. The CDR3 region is CASTRNYGYTF. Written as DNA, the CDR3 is TGTGCCAGCACCAGGAACTATGGCTACACCTTC.

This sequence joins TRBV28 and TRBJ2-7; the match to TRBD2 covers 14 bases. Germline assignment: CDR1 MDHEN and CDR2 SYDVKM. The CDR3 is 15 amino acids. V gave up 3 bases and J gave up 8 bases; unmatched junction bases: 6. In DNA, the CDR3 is TGTGCCAGCAGTTTCTTCGGGACTAGCGGGAGCCAGCAGTACTTC. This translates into CASSFFGTSGSQQYF.

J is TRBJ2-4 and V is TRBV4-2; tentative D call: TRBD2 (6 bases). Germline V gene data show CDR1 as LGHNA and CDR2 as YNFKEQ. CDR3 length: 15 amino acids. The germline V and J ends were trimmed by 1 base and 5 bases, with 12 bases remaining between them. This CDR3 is CASSQAGSGENIQYF. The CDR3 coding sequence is TGTGCCAGCAGCCAAGCCGGTAGCGGAGAAAACATTCAGTACTTC.

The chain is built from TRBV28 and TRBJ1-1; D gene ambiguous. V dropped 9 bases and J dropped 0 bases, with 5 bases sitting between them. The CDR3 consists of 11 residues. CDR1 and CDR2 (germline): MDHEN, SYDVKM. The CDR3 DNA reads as TGTGCCAGTCTCCTGAACACTGAAGCTTTCTTT. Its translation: CASLLNTEAFF.

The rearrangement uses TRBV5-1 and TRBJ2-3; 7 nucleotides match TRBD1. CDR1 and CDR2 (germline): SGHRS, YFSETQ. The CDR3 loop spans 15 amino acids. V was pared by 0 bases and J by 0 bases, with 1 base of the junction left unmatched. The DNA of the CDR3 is TGCGCCAGCAGCTTGGCGGACAGGAGCACAGATACGCAGTATTTT. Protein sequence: CASSLADRSTDTQYF.

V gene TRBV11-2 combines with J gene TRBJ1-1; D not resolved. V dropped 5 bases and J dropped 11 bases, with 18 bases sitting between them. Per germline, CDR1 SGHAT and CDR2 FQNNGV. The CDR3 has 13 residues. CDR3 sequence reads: CASSPRTVLGAFF. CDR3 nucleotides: TGTGCCAGCAGCCCGAGGACCGTCCTGGGTGCTTTCTTT.

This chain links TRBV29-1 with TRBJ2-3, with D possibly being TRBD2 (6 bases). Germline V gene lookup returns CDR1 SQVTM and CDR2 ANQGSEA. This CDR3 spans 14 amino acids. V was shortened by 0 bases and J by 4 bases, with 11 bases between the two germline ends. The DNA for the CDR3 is TGCAGCGTTGAAGATCTGAGGAGGGCAGATACGCAGTATTTT. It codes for CSVEDLRRADTQYF.